Listed here are 5 T cell receptor beta chains from one sample, sequenced in a study of T cell clonality in common variable immunodeficiency (dated by TCRdb to between 2015 and 2016). Library preparation was by the immunoSEQ multiplex PCR assay. TCRdb mirrors the immuneACCESS table, restricted to in-frame sequences. Some clones are absent from its copies; in checked studies, under half trace to an unresolved V gene, and the reason for the others is unknown. The sample features about 43,000 clones, and none is a singleton. The leading ten clones occupy approximately 2% of the sample. The source material was peripheral blood mononuclear cells. The receptors were sampled from a person aged 18 to 75 in good health.

This clone was seen ten or more times. The CDR3 extends 3 residues past the end of the read, so its final part is completed from the germline J gene. The V call is TRBV19, the J call TRBJ2-3; the match to TRBD2 covers 11 bases. CDR1 is LNHDA and CDR2 is SQIVND in the germline V gene (reference sequence). The CDR3 spans 21 residues. The V segment lost 4 bases and the J segment 2 bases; nucleotides outside the gene matches: 20. The CDR3 is CASSTIIAGGPSWPSTDTQYF. The sequenced part of the CDR3 DNA is TGTGCCAGTAGTACCATAATAGCGGGAGGGCCCTCTTGGCCCTCCACAGATACG. Variable domain in full (rest from reference TRBV19 and TRBJ2-3): DGGITQSPKYLFRKEGQNVTLSCEQNLNHDAMYWYRQDPGQGLRLIYYSQIVNDFQKGDIAEGYSVSREKKESFPLTVTSAQKNPTAFYLCASSTIIAGGPSWPSTDTQYFGPGTRLTVL.

This clone has a count of ten or more. Sequencing ends 3 residues short of the CDR3 end; the germline J gene provides the rest. V and J are TRBV10-3 and TRBJ2-1; 8 nucleotides line up with TRBD2. J gave up 7 bases and V 5 bases, and 10 bases lay outside the gene matches. Germline CDR1 and CDR2: ENHRY and SYGVKD. CDR3 length: 15 amino acids. Partial CDR3 DNA: TGTGCCATCAGTTCCCTCGGGGGGGGCGCGAATGAG. This codes for CAISSLGGGANE. The CDR3 in full is CAISSLGGGANEQFF.

This clone has a count of ten or more. The CDR3 end falls 3 residues outside the read, so it is completed with the germline J gene. V gene TRBV19 combines with J gene TRBJ1-6; weak D call: TRBD1 (6 bases). This CDR3 is 17 amino acids long. Germline values: CDR1 LNHDA, CDR2 SQIVND (reference sequence). Between the trimmed V and J ends, which lost 3 bases and 2 bases, there was a span of 14 bases. The covered CDR3 bases are TGTGCCAGTAGTATCTCAAGCAGGGGCGCCTATAATTCACCC. Translated: CASSISSRGAYNSP. The whole CDR3 protein reads CASSISSRGAYNSPLHF.

This clone was detected many times. The CDR3 end lies 3 residues beyond the end of the read and is filled in from the germline J gene. The chain carries TRBV7-6 and TRBJ2-7; D possibly uses TRBD1 or TRBD2 (5 bases each). This CDR3 spans 15 amino acids. Germline values: CDR1 SGHVS, CDR2 FNYEAQ. The V end was cut by 1 base, the J end by 2 bases, with 12 bases between. The CDR3 DNA, read in part, is TGTGCCAGCAGCTTAGATGAGGGGATAGCCTACGAG. Protein sequence: CASSLDEGIAYE. The entire CDR3 is CASSLDEGIAYEQYF. Supplemented by reference TRBV7-6 and TRBJ2-7, the full variable domain reads GAGVSQSPRYKVTKRGQDVALRCDPISGHVSLYWYRQALGQGPEFLTYFNYEAQQDKSGLPNDRFSAERPEGSISTLTIQRTEQRDSAMYRCASSLDEGIAYEQYFGPGTRLTVT.

This clone was counted many times. The read ends 3 residues early relative to the CDR3; the germline J gene fills the gap. This chain connects TRBV7-2 to TRBJ2-7, with TRBD1 matching 7 bases. Germline CDR1 and CDR2: SGHTA and FQGNSA. J lost 6 bases, V lost 4 bases, and 6 bases had no gene match. The CDR3 runs 13 residues. CDR3 region: CASSYNHRGEQYF. The CDR3 DNA, read in part, is TGTGCCAGCAGCTACAACCACAGGGGCGAG.